The text below deals with one TCR beta chain. Generated by immunoSEQ multiplex PCR, the TCRdb table keeps only in-frame clones and is missing some. The sample has tens of thousands of clones; 79% are singletons. The data were obtained in a study of PD-L1 blockade in urothelial cancer. The time point denotes: peripheral blood 6 weeks after treatment start. Each individual provided 1 to 8 samples (taken pretreatment and on-treatment). CDR3 length equals 14 residues. With V trimmed by 4 bases and J by 9 bases, 3 bases remained unmatched. The V gene's germline CDR1 is SGDLS and CDR2 YYNGEE. The rearrangement links TRBV9 to TRBJ2-1; 14 positions match TRBD2. The clonotype was recovered from a man between 65 and 79 years old with urothelial cancer. Specimen: PBMCs, collected around atezolizumab (anti-PD-L1) treatment. CDR3 bases: TGTGCCAGCAGCCCCGGACTAGCGGGAGGTGAGCAGTTCTTC. Amino acids: CASSPGLAGGEQFF.